A selection of T cell receptor beta chains follows, all from one sample in a study of blood T cell repertoires in COVID-19. Sequencing was performed with immunoSEQ multiplex PCR; in TCRdb, only in-frame clones are kept and a portion is missing. This table has 90,000 to 100,000 clones, roughly 80% appearing once. The sequenced material came from peripheral blood. These TCRs come from a woman aged 55-69 years with acute or convalescent COVID-19. Both conserved end residues are trimmed from each CDR3. Fields, in order: V gene, CDR3 length, CDR3 protein.

v_gene: TRBV28; len: 13; CDR3aa: ASSRTEAGRDTYG
v_gene: TRBV7-3; len: 12; CDR3aa: ASSLRQGYNEQF
v_gene: TRBV19; len: 13; CDR3aa: ASSILAGGVNTQY
v_gene: TRBV7-3; len: 17; CDR3aa: ASSLTGSGGPSKADTQY
v_gene: TRBV10-3; len: 13; CDR3aa: AISEGAGFGNTIY
v_gene: TRBV7-3; len: 14; CDR3aa: ASSLTDRGNTDTQY
v_gene: TRBV19; len: 11; CDR3aa: ASSMAGLYGYT
v_gene: TRBV12-5; len: 12; CDR3aa: ASGLDSSYNEQF
v_gene: TRBV5-1; len: 15; CDR3aa: ASSLIWRGAANYGYT
v_gene: TRBV4-2; len: 11; CDR3aa: ASSQEGGNNPH
v_gene: TRBV28; len: 14; CDR3aa: ASSLGTGEMNTEAF
v_gene: TRBV5-4; len: 13; CDR3aa: ASSSNLGGGETQY
v_gene: TRBV9; len: 13; CDR3aa: ASSVTGLDAETQY
v_gene: TRBV11-3; len: 16; CDR3aa: ASSSRYRKQGAIGELF
v_gene: TRBV3-1/TRBV3-2; len: 12; CDR3aa: ASSRDISLETQY
v_gene: TRBV3-1/TRBV3-2; len: 13; CDR3aa: ASSTSGGGFAEAF
v_gene: TRBV11-3; len: 14; CDR3aa: ASSLGGAGGPETQY
v_gene: TRBV6-5; len: 10; CDR3aa: ASGVGGTEAF
v_gene: TRBV12-3/TRBV12-4; len: 11; CDR3aa: ASSPLAGAEQY
v_gene: TRBV25-1; len: 12; CDR3aa: ASGGKGSYNEQF
v_gene: TRBV3-1/TRBV3-2; len: 15; CDR3aa: ASSQDISGGISGELF
v_gene: TRBV5-4; len: 13; CDR3aa: ASSSGGPHTGELF
v_gene: TRBV30; len: 12; CDR3aa: AWRPDSYNEKLF
v_gene: TRBV28; len: 13; CDR3aa: ASSLRGGWSTEAF
v_gene: TRBV6-4; len: 15; CDR3aa: ASSPEGGITNNYEQY
v_gene: TRBV7-9; len: 14; CDR3aa: ASSSQGGPYNSPLH
v_gene: TRBV19; len: 12; CDR3aa: ASSVRQGGYEQY
v_gene: TRBV18; len: 13; CDR3aa: ASSRQGATQETQY
v_gene: TRBV21-1; len: 12; CDR3aa: ASSKVVRQAGYT